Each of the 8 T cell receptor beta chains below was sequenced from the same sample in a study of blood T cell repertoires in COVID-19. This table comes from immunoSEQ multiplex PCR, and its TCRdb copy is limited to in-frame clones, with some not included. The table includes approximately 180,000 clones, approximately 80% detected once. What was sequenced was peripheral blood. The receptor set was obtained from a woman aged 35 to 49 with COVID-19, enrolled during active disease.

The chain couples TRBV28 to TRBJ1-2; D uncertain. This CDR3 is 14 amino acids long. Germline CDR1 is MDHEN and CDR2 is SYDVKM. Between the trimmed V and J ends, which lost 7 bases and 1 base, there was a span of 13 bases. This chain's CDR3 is CASISGPVNYGYTF. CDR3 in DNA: TGTGCCAGCATTTCCGGTCCGGTTAACTATGGCTACACCTTC.

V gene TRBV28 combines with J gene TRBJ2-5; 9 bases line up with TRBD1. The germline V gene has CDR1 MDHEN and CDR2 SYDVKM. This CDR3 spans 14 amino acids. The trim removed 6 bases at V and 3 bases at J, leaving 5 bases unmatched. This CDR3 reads CASREDRGEETQYF. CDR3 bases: TGTGCCAGCAGGGAGGACAGGGGTGAAGAGACCCAGTACTTC.

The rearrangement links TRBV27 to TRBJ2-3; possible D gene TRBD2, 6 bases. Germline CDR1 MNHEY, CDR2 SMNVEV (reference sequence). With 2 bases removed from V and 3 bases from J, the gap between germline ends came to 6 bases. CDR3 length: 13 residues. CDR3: CASSLGGTDTQYF. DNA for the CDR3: TGTGCCAGCAGTTTAGGGGGGACAGATACGCAGTATTTT.

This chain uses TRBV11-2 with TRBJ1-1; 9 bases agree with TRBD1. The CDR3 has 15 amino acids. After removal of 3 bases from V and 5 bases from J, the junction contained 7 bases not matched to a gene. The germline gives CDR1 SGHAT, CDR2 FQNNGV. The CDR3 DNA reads TGTGCCAGCAGCTTCCCCGGGACAGGGACAACTGAAGCTTTCTTT. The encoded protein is CASSFPGTGTTEAFF.

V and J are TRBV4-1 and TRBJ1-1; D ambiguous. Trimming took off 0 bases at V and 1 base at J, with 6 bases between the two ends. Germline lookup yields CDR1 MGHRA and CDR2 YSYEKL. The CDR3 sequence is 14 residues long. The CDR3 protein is CASSQDGGNTEAFF. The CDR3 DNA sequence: TGCGCCAGCAGCCAAGATGGCGGGAACACTGAAGCTTTCTTT.

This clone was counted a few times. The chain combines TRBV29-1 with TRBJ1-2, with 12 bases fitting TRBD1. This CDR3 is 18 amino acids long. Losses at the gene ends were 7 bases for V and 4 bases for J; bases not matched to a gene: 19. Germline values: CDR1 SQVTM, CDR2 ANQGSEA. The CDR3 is CSADTLPGQGAGSYGYTF. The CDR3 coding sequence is TGCAGCGCCGACACTCTCCCGGGACAGGGGGCAGGTAGCTATGGCTACACCTTC.

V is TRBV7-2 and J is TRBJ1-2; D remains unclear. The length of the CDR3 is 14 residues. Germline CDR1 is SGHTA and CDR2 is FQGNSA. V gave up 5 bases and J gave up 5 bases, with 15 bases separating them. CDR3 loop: CASSRDTISYGYTF. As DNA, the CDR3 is TGTGCCAGCAGCCGGGATACAATATCTTATGGCTACACCTTC.

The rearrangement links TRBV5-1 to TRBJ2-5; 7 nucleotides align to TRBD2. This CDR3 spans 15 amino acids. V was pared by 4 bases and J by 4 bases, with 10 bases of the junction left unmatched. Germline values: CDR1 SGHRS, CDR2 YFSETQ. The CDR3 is CASSLRGGGGETQYF. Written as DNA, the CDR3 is TGCGCCAGCAGCCTCCGCGGGGGTGGAGGAGAGACCCAGTACTTC.